These 28 T cell receptor beta chains share one sample of origin, sequenced in a study of beta chain features in type 1 diabetes. cDNA synthesis used the whole RNA isolate, giving expressed TCRB sequences. Libraries were prepared by immunoSEQ multiplex PCR; TCRdb keeps only in-frame clonotypes and omits some of them. The data contain some 330,000 clones, 11% of them singletons. Sample: naive CD4+ T cells from blood. These receptors came from a woman aged 30 to 39 in good health.

The chain combines TRBV5-1 with TRBJ1-2; 8 positions match TRBD1. This CDR3 contains 17 residues. The J segment lost 2 bases and the V segment lost 1 base, leaving 10 bases of the junction unmatched. Looked up from germline, CDR1 is SGHRS and CDR2 is YFSETQ. This CDR3 is CASSLSLTGEKNYGYTF. The CDR3, as DNA: TGCGCCAGCAGCTTGAGTCTGACAGGGGAAAAAAACTATGGCTACACCTTC.

The rearrangement links TRBV7-2 to TRBJ2-1, with D perhaps matching TRBD2 (6 bases). This CDR3 region has 16 residues. Germline CDR1 is SGHTA and CDR2 is FQGNSA. The V end lost 4 bases, the J end lost 5 bases, and 18 bases lay between the germline ends. Here the CDR3 DNA reads TGTGCCAGCAGCTCTAGGCGGGGACGCTTAGACAATGAGCAGTTCTTC. Its translation: CASSSRRGRLDNEQFF.

The chain couples TRBV15 to TRBJ2-2, with 11 bases identical to TRBD2. Trimming removed 2 bases from V and 5 bases from J; junction bases left unmatched: 4. Per germline, CDR1 LNHNV and CDR2 YYDKDF (reference sequence). The CDR3 is 16 residues long. The CDR3 loop reads CATSRPSGRRTGELFF. In DNA, the CDR3 is TGTGCCACCAGCAGACCTAGCGGGAGGCGAACCGGGGAGCTGTTTTTT.

The chain carries TRBV19 and TRBJ2-1, with 7 bases that match TRBD1. The V segment lost 7 bases and the J segment 6 bases; nucleotides outside the gene matches: 12. Per germline, CDR1 LNHDA and CDR2 SQIVND (reference sequence). The CDR3 is made up of 15 amino acids. CDR3 bases: TGTGCCAGTAAATTAGTGCCAGGGGGTTTCAATGAGCAGTTCTTC. It yields the protein CASKLVPGGFNEQFF.

This clone was seen a handful of times. The gene calls are TRBV4-3 and TRBJ2-3, with 11 bases matching TRBD2. Germline lookup yields CDR1 LGHNA and CDR2 YSLEER. The CDR3 has 16 residues. V lost 0 bases and J lost 5; bases outside the gene matches: 4. CDR3: CASSQETSGSLDTQYF. The CDR3 DNA reads as TGCGCCAGCAGCCAAGAAACTAGCGGGAGTTTAGATACGCAGTATTTT.

The chain uses TRBV27 and TRBJ1-4; D gene uncertain. The length of the CDR3 is 15 residues. V lost 6 bases and J 0 bases, leaving 11 bases between the germline ends. Germline lookup yields CDR1 MNHEY and CDR2 SMNVEV (reference sequence). The CDR3 sequence is CASRNIRATNEKLFF. In DNA form, the CDR3 reads TGTGCCAGCAGGAACATCCGTGCAACTAATGAAAAACTGTTTTTT.

The chain carries TRBV19 and TRBJ2-3; D gene unclear. The ends were cut back, 6 bases at V and 1 base at J, with 8 bases in the middle. Germline assignment: CDR1 LNHDA and CDR2 SQIVND (reference sequence). The CDR3 is 13 residues long. CDR3: CASRISGTDTQYF. In DNA form, the CDR3 reads TGTGCCAGTAGGATCAGCGGCACAGATACGCAGTATTTT.

The chain joins TRBV25-1 to TRBJ2-3; TRBD1 might be the D (5 bases). V was clipped by 6 bases and J by 3 bases, with 13 bases between them. Germline CDR1 is MGHDK and CDR2 is SYGVNS. The CDR3 covers 14 residues. The CDR3 loop reads CASSPLGQTDTQYF. CDR3 coding DNA: TGTGCCAGCAGCCCTCTGGGGCAGACAGATACGCAGTATTTT.

This clone was recorded a few times. The V and J genes are TRBV5-5 and TRBJ2-3; 7 nucleotides align to TRBD1. Trimming took 3 bases from V and 2 from J; bases not matched to a gene: 12. The CDR3 consists of 17 residues. The germline V gene encodes CDR1 SGHKS and CDR2 YYEKEE (reference sequence). The CDR3 sequence: CASSWGPGQRSTDTQYF. DNA of the CDR3: TGTGCCAGCAGCTGGGGACCGGGACAGCGTTCCACAGATACGCAGTATTTT.

The gene calls are TRBV9 and TRBJ2-3; 11 bases agree with TRBD2. There are 16 residues in the CDR3. J gave up 4 bases and V 6 bases, and 10 bases lay outside the gene matches. Per the germline V gene, CDR1 is SGDLS and CDR2 is YYNGEE. CDR3 region: CASNLGELAGADTQYF. As DNA, the CDR3 is TGTGCCAGCAACCTAGGGGAACTAGCGGGAGCAGATACGCAGTATTTT. The whole variable domain, filled in from reference TRBV9 and TRBJ2-3, reads DSGVTQTPKHLITATGQRVTLRCSPRSGDLSVYWYQQSLDQGLQFLIQYYNGEERAKGNILERFSAQQFPDLHSELNLSSLELGDSALYFCASNLGELAGADTQYFGPGTRLTVL.

The table lists this clone with a few counts. The V gene is TRBV5-1, the J gene TRBJ2-2, with 9 positions matching TRBD2. The germline CDR1 and CDR2 sequences are SGHRS and YFSETQ. This CDR3 spans 15 amino acids. J gave up 5 bases and V 1 base, and 3 bases lay outside the gene matches. CDR3 sequence reads: CASSLRTSETGELFF. The CDR3 DNA follows: TGCGCCAGCAGCTTGAGGACTAGCGAAACCGGGGAGCTGTTTTTT.

V gene TRBV7-2 combines with J gene TRBJ2-7, with TRBD2 matching 8 bases. J gave up 2 bases and V 6 bases, and 9 bases lay outside the gene matches. CDR3 length: 15 amino acids. Germline values: CDR1 SGHTA, CDR2 FQGNSA. CDR3 protein: CASRPSGGVPYEQYF. The CDR3 DNA reads as TGTGCCAGCAGACCCTCGGGGGGGGTGCCCTACGAGCAGTACTTC.

V is TRBV30 and J is TRBJ1-2; 8 bases agree with TRBD1. CDR1 and CDR2 (germline): GTSNPN, SVGIG (reference sequence). This CDR3 contains 13 residues. The trim removed 3 bases at V and 7 bases at J, leaving 7 bases unmatched. Written as DNA, the CDR3 is TGTGCCTGGAGGACGGGACAGGTTGGTGGCTACACCTTC. It encodes CAWRTGQVGGYTF. Full variable domain (outside the CDR3, taken from reference TRBV30 and TRBJ1-2): SQTIHQWPATLVQPVGSPLSLECTVEGTSNPNLYWYRQAAGRGLQLLFYSVGIGQISSEVPQNLSASRPQDRQFILSSKKLLLSDSGFYLCAWRTGQVGGYTFGSGTRLTVV.

The V call is TRBV6-5, the J call TRBJ2-3; a possible D gene is TRBD2 (5 bases). The CDR3 consists of 15 residues. Germline V gene sequence: CDR1 MNHEY, CDR2 SVGAGI. Trimming took 6 bases from V and 2 from J, leaving 15 bases between them. In DNA form, the CDR3 reads TGTGCCAGCAGCCTTGGACTCAGATACACAGATACGCAGTATTTT. It is translated as CASSLGLRYTDTQYF.

V is TRBV7-2 and J is TRBJ2-2; 9 positions match TRBD2. There are 17 residues in the CDR3. J was trimmed by 0 bases and V by 5 bases; bases with no gene match: 7. In germline, CDR1 is SGHTA, CDR2 FQGNSA. CDR3 loop: CASSPRLAGTNTGELFF. The CDR3 coding sequence is TGTGCCAGCAGCCCCCGGCTAGCGGGAACGAACACCGGGGAGCTGTTTTTT.

In DNA form, the CDR3 reads TGTGCCAGCAGCTTATTACCGGGACAGGGGAGGAATGAGCAGTTCTTC. It encodes CASSLLPGQGRNEQFF. The chain couples TRBV7-6 to TRBJ2-1; the match to TRBD1 covers 10 bases. Germline CDR1 SGHVS, CDR2 FNYEAQ. V shed 2 bases and J 7 bases; nucleotides not matched to a gene: 8. CDR3 length equals 16 residues. Based on the CDR3 plus reference TRBV7-6 and TRBJ2-1, the full variable domain is GAGVSQSPRYKVTKRGQDVALRCDPISGHVSLYWYRQALGQGPEFLTYFNYEAQQDKSGLPNDRFSAERPEGSISTLTIQRTEQRDSAMYRCASSLLPGQGRNEQFFGPGTRLTVL.

V usage is TRBV7-2 and J usage is TRBJ2-7; 11 nucleotides agree with TRBD2. V lost 4 bases, J lost 3 bases, and 5 bases stayed unmatched. The CDR3 consists of 15 residues. Germline V gives CDR1 SGHTA, CDR2 FQGNSA. CDR3 protein: CASSSPGTSGYEQYF. In DNA, the CDR3 is TGTGCCAGCAGCTCCCCCGGGACTAGCGGCTACGAGCAGTACTTC. Filled out from reference TRBV7-2 and TRBJ2-7, the complete variable domain reads GAGVSQSPSNKVTEKGKDVELRCDPISGHTALYWYRQSLGQGLEFLIYFQGNSAPDKSGLPSDRFSAERTGGSVSTLTIQRTQQEDSAVYLCASSSPGTSGYEQYFGPGTRLTVT.

This clone was picked up a small number of times. The chain carries TRBV6-6 and TRBJ2-1; weak D call: TRBD2 (6 bases). There are 15 residues in the CDR3. The germline gives CDR1 MNHNY, CDR2 SVGAGI (reference sequence). V was pared by 7 bases and J by 6 bases, with 19 bases between. The CDR3 bases are TGTGCCAGCAAAGTAGCGGCCATGGGGATCAATGAGCAGTTCTTC. This codes for CASKVAAMGINEQFF.

This clone was found a few times. The chain links TRBV19 to TRBJ2-6; 9 bases are shared with TRBD1. The germline V gene has CDR1 LNHDA and CDR2 SQIVND (reference sequence). The ends lost 6 bases at V and 0 bases at J; junction bases unmatched: 12. This CDR3 has 19 residues. This CDR3 is CASSRKGGQGLSGANVLTF. In DNA, the CDR3 is TGTGCCAGTAGCAGAAAGGGAGGACAGGGGCTCTCTGGGGCCAACGTCCTGACTTTC. The full variable domain, with the rest looked up from reference TRBV19 and TRBJ2-6, is DGGITQSPKYLFRKEGQNVTLSCEQNLNHDAMYWYRQDPGQGLRLIYYSQIVNDFQKGDIAEGYSVSREKKESFPLTVTSAQKNPTAFYLCASSRKGGQGLSGANVLTFGAGSRLTVL.

The V gene is TRBV28, the J gene TRBJ2-1, with TRBD1 identical over 7 bases. The V segment lost 1 base and the J segment 8 bases; nucleotides outside the gene matches: 11. The CDR3 covers 16 residues. From germline, CDR1 is MDHEN and CDR2 SYDVKM. The chain's CDR3 is CASSLYRVGGEDEQFF. CDR3 nucleotide sequence: TGTGCCAGCAGTTTATACCGGGTAGGGGGCGAGGATGAGCAGTTCTTC.

The chain is built from TRBV28 and TRBJ2-5; the match to TRBD1 covers 10 bases. Germline-derived CDR1 and CDR2 are MDHEN and SYDVKM. The CDR3 has 15 amino acids. J was trimmed by 2 bases and V by 7 bases; bases with no gene match: 7. The CDR3 spells CASKKPGQGQETQYF. The CDR3 DNA follows: TGTGCCAGCAAGAAGCCGGGACAGGGGCAAGAGACCCAGTACTTC.

This clone turned up a few times. The chain links TRBV18 to TRBJ2-1; 11 bases agree with TRBD2. There are 17 residues in the CDR3. V lost 1 base and J lost 0; bases outside the gene matches: 2. Germline assignment: CDR1 KGHSH and CDR2 LQKENI. The CDR3 protein is CASSPLAGGPSYNEQFF. Here the CDR3 DNA reads TGTGCCAGCTCACCACTAGCGGGAGGGCCCTCCTACAATGAGCAGTTCTTC.

The V gene is TRBV19, the J gene TRBJ2-5; 16 positions match TRBD2. This CDR3 comprises 16 residues. The germline V gene encodes CDR1 LNHDA and CDR2 SQIVND (reference sequence). Trimming cost V 9 bases and J 0 bases; bases outside gene matches: 4. The chain's CDR3 is CARPGLAGGDQETQYF. The CDR3 DNA follows: TGTGCCAGACCGGGACTAGCGGGAGGGGACCAAGAGACCCAGTACTTC.

This rearrangement joins TRBV7-3 to TRBJ2-1; TRBD2 aligns across 12 bases. Germline V gene lookup returns CDR1 SGHTA and CDR2 FQGTGA. The CDR3 is 13 amino acids. The V and J ends lost 5 bases and 15 bases, in that order; junction bases with no gene match: 8. The CDR3 coding sequence is TGTGCCAGCAGCCCCCAACTAGCGGGGGGAGTGTTCTTC. The encoded protein is CASSPQLAGGVFF.

In its sample, this clone was seen a few times. V and J are TRBV20-1 and TRBJ1-2, with TRBD1 as a possible D gene (5 bases). Deletions cut 1 base from V and 8 bases from J, with 8 bases between. Germline V lookup: CDR1 DFQATT, CDR2 SNEGSKA (reference sequence). CDR3 length: 11 amino acids. The CDR3: CSARVQGGYTF. In DNA, the CDR3 is TGCAGTGCTAGAGTGCAGGGCGGCTACACCTTC.

The rearrangement uses TRBV5-4 and TRBJ2-7; D possibly corresponds to TRBD2 (6 bases). Germline CDR1 reads SGHNT; CDR2 reads YYREEE (reference sequence). V was trimmed by 4 bases and J by 0 bases, leaving 14 bases between them. The CDR3 is 15 residues long. CDR3 in DNA: TGTGCCAGCAGCAAAGACCCCGGGAGCTCCTACGAGCAGTACTTC. Amino acid sequence: CASSKDPGSSYEQYF.

V gene TRBV28 combines with J gene TRBJ1-2; possible D gene TRBD1, 6 bases. Germline V CDR1 and CDR2: MDHEN, SYDVKM. The CDR3 is 15 residues long. The V end lost 6 bases, the J end lost 2 bases, and 16 bases lay between the germline ends. The CDR3 DNA sequence: TGTGCCAGCAGCACCGGCGGGGGGCAGAACTATGGCTACACCTTC. It codes for CASSTGGGQNYGYTF.

The sample holds a few counts of this clone. Other DNA sequences in this specimen translate into the identical CDR3. The chain has TRBV15 and TRBJ2-6; weak D call: TRBD2 (5 bases). Trimming stripped 8 bases from V and 2 bases from J, with 10 bases between. CDR3 length: 14 amino acids. Germline V gene lookup returns CDR1 LNHNV and CDR2 YYDKDF (reference sequence). DNA of the CDR3: TGTGCCACCTCCGAGGGCGCTGGGGCCAACGTCCTGACTTTC. It codes for CATSEGAGANVLTF.